This T cell receptor beta chain was identified in a study of cytomegalovirus exposure and HLA in healthy donors. Study-wide results and limits: Later work associated roughly 17,000 TCR beta sequences with HLA alleles at 0.05 false discovery rate. Some V segments (TRBV6-2 and TRBV6-3 among them) were excluded as indistinguishable. Most CMV-associated TCR beta chains were later found to appear HLA-restricted.

PCR primers comprised 60 Vbeta and 13 Jbeta primers. Sequenced by immunoSEQ multiplex PCR; TCRdb stores in-frame clones only, minus some. The data hold some 120,000 clones, with 80% observed a single time. The CDR3 runs 16 residues. V shed 4 bases and J 4 bases; nucleotides not matched to a gene: 11. Germline V gives CDR1 MNHEY, CDR2 SVGAGI. Remarks on this clone: Its specificity is not known.

This receptor was obtained from a man aged 35 to 55 in good health and CMV-seronegative. Sequences were obtained from PBMCs. The rearrangement links TRBV6-5 to TRBJ1-2; the match to TRBD1 covers 8 bases. The CDR3 DNA is TGTGCCAGCAGTTCCCCCCAATCAGGGGGCTTCTATGGCTACACCTTC. Translated: CASSSPQSGGFYGYTF.